The TCR beta chain described here comes from a study of cytomegalovirus exposure and HLA in healthy donors. Trimming took 3 bases from V and 7 from J; bases not matched to a gene: 5. The germline V gene has CDR1 LNHDA and CDR2 SQIVND (reference sequence). This CDR3 comprises 14 residues. Data came from immunoSEQ multiplex PCR; TCRdb stores just in-frame clones and leaves some out. The table has about 150,000 clones, about 82% seen once. General study points: The tendency of first-cohort TCR clusters to co-occur in the approximately 110 validation repertoires was the finding of a later analysis. Published work reported that the classifier diagnosed cytomegalovirus status with high specificity and sensitivity. The CMV antigen specificity of three CMV-associated chains was confirmed through in vitro analysis.

On this clone itself: Its specificity is not known.

The donors were members of the roughly 120-subject validation cohort (separate from the roughly 660-subject first cohort). The TCR was taken from a human donor in good health. The chain is built from TRBV19 and TRBJ1-5; 8 bases line up with TRBD1. Material: PBMCs. The CDR3 region is CASSMDRAPQPQHF. In DNA, the CDR3 is TGTGCCAGTAGTATGGACAGGGCACCCCAGCCCCAGCATTTT.